The 9 T cell receptor beta chains reported below all come from one sample, sequenced in a study of identical twins. Each CDR3 protein gets one entry after TCRdb re-called the 5' RACE reads with MiXCR. This table has 450,000 to 650,000 distinct CDR3 sequences, around 15% appearing once. The same sample was also studied in work on yellow fever vaccine responses in identical twins.

The sequenced material came from CD4+ T cells sorted from blood. These receptors all come from a woman aged 18-29 years in good health.

The chain links TRBV12-3 or TRBV12-4 to TRBJ1-2; D gene uncertain. This CDR3 is 12 amino acids long. Trimming stripped 3 bases from V and 7 bases from J, with 9 bases between. The CDR3 DNA reads TGTGCCAGCAGTTTCGGGTCTGCTGGCTACACCTTC. It yields the protein CASSFGSAGYTF.

The chain is built from TRBV14 and TRBJ1-1; a weak D match, TRBD1 (5 bases). CDR3 length: 14 amino acids. V lost 2 bases and J 5 bases, leaving 12 bases between the germline ends. The V gene's germline CDR1 is SGHDN and CDR2 FVKESK. The CDR3 DNA reads as TGTGCCAGCAGCCAAAATGCTGGGGGAACTGAAGCTTTCTTT. Amino acid sequence: CASSQNAGGTEAFF.

This clonotype has a handful of counts. This chain uses TRBV7-7 with TRBJ2-1; D is possibly TRBD1 (6 bases). The ends were cut back, 1 base at V and 7 bases at J, with 14 bases in the middle. CDR1 is SSHAT, CDR2 FNYEAQ, per germline (reference sequence). The length of the CDR3 is 15 residues. CDR3 region: CASSLVRTGSNEQFF. In DNA form, the CDR3 reads TGTGCCAGCAGCTTAGTCCGAACAGGGAGTAATGAGCAGTTCTTC.

This sequence joins TRBV29-1 and TRBJ2-1; TRBD2 might be the D (5 bases). V lost 2 bases and J 10 bases, leaving 15 bases between the germline ends. The CDR3 sequence is 13 residues long. Germline CDR1 SQVTM, CDR2 ANQGSEA. CDR3 region: CSVELSFGKEQFF. CDR3 DNA sequence: TGCAGCGTTGAACTCTCTTTCGGGAAAGAGCAGTTCTTC.

The V gene is TRBV7-8, the J gene TRBJ2-5; D gene ambiguous. V lost 4 bases and J 5 bases, leaving 11 bases between the germline ends. Germline V gives CDR1 SGHVS, CDR2 FQNEAQ. This CDR3 comprises 13 residues. In DNA, the CDR3 is TGTGCCAGCAGCTACAACATGCGGGAGACCCAGTACTTC. It translates to CASSYNMRETQYF. The full variable domain, its missing parts supplied by reference TRBV7-8 and TRBJ2-5, is GAGVSQSPRYKVAKRGQDVALRCDPISGHVSLFWYQQALGQGPEFLTYFQNEAQLDKSGLPSDRFFAERPEGSVSTLKIQRTQQEDSAVYLCASSYNMRETQYFGPGTRLLVL.

This clonotype was seen a few times. This CDR3 is CSASDPGDTDTQYF. The DNA for the CDR3 is TGCAGTGCTAGTGATCCGGGGGACACAGATACGCAGTATTTT. The chain joins TRBV20-1 to TRBJ2-3, with D tentatively TRBD2 (6 bases). The CDR3 spans 14 residues. V lost 3 bases to trimming and J lost 2 bases, with 12 bases between them. Germline V CDR1 and CDR2: DFQATT, SNEGSKA (reference sequence).

The V call is TRBV6-2 or TRBV6-3, the J call TRBJ2-1; D may correspond to TRBD1 or TRBD2 (5 bases each). Trimming left V 4 bases short and J 8 bases short, with 18 bases between. CDR1 and CDR2 (germline): MNHEY, SVGEGT. The CDR3 has 15 amino acids. In DNA, the CDR3 is TGTGCCAGCAGTTGGGGGTCTGTAAGTTGGGATGAGCAGTTCTTC. Translating it yields CASSWGSVSWDEQFF.

This clonotype came up a few times. The J gene is TRBJ2-5, the V gene TRBV29-1; 10 positions agree with TRBD2. The CDR3 totals 14 residues. Germline V gene lookup returns CDR1 SQVTM and CDR2 ANQGSEA. J was trimmed by 5 bases and V by 7 bases; bases with no gene match: 10. CDR3 nucleotide sequence: TGCAGCGCCAGGACTAGCGGTGCTTGGGAGACCCAGTACTTC. This sequence encodes CSARTSGAWETQYF. Combining the CDR3 with reference TRBV29-1 and TRBJ2-5 gives the whole variable domain SAVISQKPSRDICQRGTSLTIQCQVDSQVTMMFWYRQQPGQSLTLIATANQGSEATYESGFVIDKFPISRPNLTFSTLTVSNMSPEDSSIYLCSARTSGAWETQYFGPGTRLLVL.

The V and J genes are TRBV25-1 and TRBJ2-7, with 8 bases aligning to TRBD1. J lost 1 base, V lost 3 bases, and 5 bases had no gene match. CDR1 is MGHDK and CDR2 is SYGVNS in the germline V gene. The CDR3 totals 15 residues. CDR3 DNA sequence: TGTGCCAGCAGTGACCCACAGGGGGTGTCCTACGAGCAGTACTTC. Translated: CASSDPQGVSYEQYF.